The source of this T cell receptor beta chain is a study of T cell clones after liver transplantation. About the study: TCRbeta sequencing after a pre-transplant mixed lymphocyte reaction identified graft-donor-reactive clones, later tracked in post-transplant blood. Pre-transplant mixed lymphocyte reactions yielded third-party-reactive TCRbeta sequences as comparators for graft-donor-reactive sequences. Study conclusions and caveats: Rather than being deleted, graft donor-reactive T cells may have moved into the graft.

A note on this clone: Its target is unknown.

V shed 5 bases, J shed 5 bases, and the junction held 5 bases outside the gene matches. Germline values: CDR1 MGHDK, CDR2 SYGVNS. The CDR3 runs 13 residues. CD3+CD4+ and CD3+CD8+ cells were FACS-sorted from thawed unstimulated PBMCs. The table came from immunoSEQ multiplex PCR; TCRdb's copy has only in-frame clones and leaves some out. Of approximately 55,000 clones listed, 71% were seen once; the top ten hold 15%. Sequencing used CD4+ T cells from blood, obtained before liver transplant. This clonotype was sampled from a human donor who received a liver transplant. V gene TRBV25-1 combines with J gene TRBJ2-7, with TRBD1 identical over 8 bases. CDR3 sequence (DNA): TGTGCCAGCAGTAAGGCAGGGGGCCACGAGCAGTACTTC. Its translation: CASSKAGGHEQYF.